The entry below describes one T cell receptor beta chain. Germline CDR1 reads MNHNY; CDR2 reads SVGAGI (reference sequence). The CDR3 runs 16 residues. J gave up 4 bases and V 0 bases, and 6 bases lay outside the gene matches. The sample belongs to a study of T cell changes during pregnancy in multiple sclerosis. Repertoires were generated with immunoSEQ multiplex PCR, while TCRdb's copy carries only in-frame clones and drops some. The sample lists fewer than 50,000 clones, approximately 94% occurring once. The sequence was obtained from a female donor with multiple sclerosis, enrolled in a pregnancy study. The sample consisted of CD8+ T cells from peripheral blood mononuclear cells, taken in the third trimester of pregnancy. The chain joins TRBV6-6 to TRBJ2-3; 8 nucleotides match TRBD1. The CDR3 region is CASSYSPAGGADTQYF. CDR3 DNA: TGTGCCAGCAGTTACTCCCCGGCAGGGGGCGCAGATACGCAGTATTTT.